This T cell receptor beta chain was profiled in a study (dated by TCRdb to between 2014 and 2017). Background for the entire study: The study tested whether tumor-infiltrating Tregs in breast cancer are recruited from blood Tregs or converted in situ from other CD4+ T cell subsets. Summary of the overall study and its limitations: Tumor-infiltrating Treg TCR alpha and beta sequences overlapped most with tumor naive CD4+ T cells, then with blood naive CD4+ T cells. In terms of TCR gene usage, tumor memory CD4+ T cells clustered together with blood and lymph node memory CD4+ cells, as well as with lymph node naive CD4+ cells. Validation in the larger cohort was restricted to a single TCR beta V-J rearrangement rather than whole repertoires.

Tregs were isolated as CD4+CD25+CD127-/low cells. Tregs, naive and memory CD4+ T cells from tumor, blood and ipsilateral draining lymph nodes of 5 or 6 breast cancer patients underwent full-length TCR alpha and beta sequencing. Tumor tissue, along with lymph nodes from ipsilateral axillary dissection, was perfused with PBS, minced, and then digested using collagenase I and hyaluronidase. Sorted cell populations were confirmed by FACS to exceed 90% purity. Full-length TCR variable regions were amplified by 5' RACE PCR with constant-region reverse primers, followed by semi-nested PCR with Nested Universal Primer A. The ReliaPrep RNA Cell Miniprep System was used to extract total RNA, which was then reverse transcribed into 5'RACE-ready cDNA with the SMARTer RACE 5'/3' Kit. An Illumina MiSeq was used to sequence the full-length TCR alpha and beta libraries, which had been barcoded with multiplex adaptors. The source study handled its data this way. For each of nine subset-tissue groups, sequencing data from the five patients were pooled, and the groups were compared by unsupervised clustering of TCR gene usage. Repertoire similarity was calculated with the Morisita-Horn index, weighting shared sequences by their contribution to each repertoire. Through fastp at Q25 and MiXCR, TCRdb rebuilt clones from the public reads, retaining in-frame beta chains. Duplicate CDR3 protein sequences are folded into a single record with the most common DNA and genes. The V and J calls come from TCRdb's annotation, not from the publication. This sample holds approximately 60,000 distinct CDR3 sequences; less than 30% were observed only once. Clones ranked in the top ten supply approximately 2% of the sample.

A distance of 5 bases separates the germline ends of V and J, which lose 0 bases and 0 bases respectively. The germline V gene (reference sequence) specifies DFQATT as CDR1 and SNEGSKA as CDR2. Taken from cysteine to phenylalanine, the CDR3 has 13 residues. The read is trimmed to its CDR3 DNA, 39 bases read in frame from base 1. As for this clonotype: Its antigen specificity is not known. Per-base quality was not reported, and no clone a single base away is much larger than it.

The chain is made from TRBV20-1 and TRBJ1-1; the D segment cannot be called with confidence. The sequencing input was tumor-infiltrating Tregs sorted from the breast tumor. This TCR was recovered from a female donor with breast cancer. The CDR3 region reads CSAREDMNTEAFF. The bases read TGCAGTGCTAGAGAAGACATGAACACTGAAGCTTTCTTT.